Following are 28 T cell receptor beta chains from one sample sequenced in a study of blood T cell repertoires in COVID-19. This table comes from immunoSEQ multiplex PCR, and its TCRdb copy is limited to in-frame clones, with some not included. Of under 300,000 clones detected, roughly 90% appear once; the ten largest clones hold 6.2%. The sequenced sample consisted of peripheral blood. The receptors were gathered from a man between 60 and 75 years old with acute or convalescent COVID-19.

This chain links TRBV5-4 with TRBJ2-4; 7 bases align to TRBD2. This CDR3 region has 16 residues. Germline CDR1 reads SGHNT; CDR2 reads YYREEE (reference sequence). J gave up 0 bases and V 5 bases, and 8 bases lay outside the gene matches. The CDR3 is CASRDWEGLAKNIQYF. For the CDR3, the DNA is TGTGCCAGCAGGGACTGGGAGGGACTAGCCAAAAACATTCAGTACTTC.

The rearrangement links TRBV2 to TRBJ2-4; 9 bases are shared with TRBD1. This CDR3 has 13 amino acids. J gave up 6 bases and V 6 bases, and 3 bases lay outside the gene matches. Germline assignment: CDR1 SNHLY and CDR2 FYNNEI. This chain's CDR3 is CASRQGAGNIQYF. In DNA, the CDR3 is TGTGCCAGCAGACAGGGGGCCGGAAACATTCAGTACTTC.

This rearrangement joins TRBV18 to TRBJ1-1, with 8 bases identical to TRBD1. V lost 6 bases, J lost 6 bases, and 6 bases stayed unmatched. In germline, CDR1 is KGHSH, CDR2 LQKENI. CDR3 length: 13 amino acids. The chain's CDR3 is CASSQGAGAEAFF. In DNA, the CDR3 is TGTGCCAGCTCCCAGGGGGCGGGCGCTGAAGCTTTCTTT.

The chain is built from TRBV12-3 or TRBV12-4 and TRBJ1-1; D uncertain. This CDR3 is 13 amino acids long. The V end was cut by 2 bases, the J end by 3 bases, with 7 bases between. CDR3 coding DNA: TGTGCCAGCAGTTTACAGATTGACACTGAAGCTTTCTTT. Encoded protein: CASSLQIDTEAFF.

The V and J genes are TRBV29-1 and TRBJ2-5; TRBD2 matches at 8 bases. Germline CDR1 is SQVTM and CDR2 is ANQGSEA. V trimming: 4 bases; J trimming: 4 bases; junction bases outside the gene matches: 2. This CDR3 has 12 residues. This CDR3 reads CSVGGLGETQYF. The CDR3 DNA reads as TGCAGCGTTGGGGGACTAGGAGAGACCCAGTACTTC.

This clone was detected only a few times. V is TRBV9 and J is TRBJ1-4; 8 nucleotides align to TRBD1. Germline CDR1 reads SGDLS; CDR2 reads YYNGEE. The CDR3 has 17 residues. With 1 base clipped from V and 4 bases from J, the junction kept 9 bases outside the gene matches. CDR3 amino acids: CASSVYPGQERNEKLFF. In DNA, the CDR3 is TGTGCCAGCAGCGTATATCCGGGACAGGAGCGTAATGAAAAACTGTTTTTT.

The DNA of the CDR3 is TGTGCTAGTGGCCCCGAACGGGTGAACACTGAAGCTTTCTTT. Its protein product is CASGPERVNTEAFF. The rearrangement uses TRBV12-5 and TRBJ1-1; no clear D. Germline CDR1 reads LGHNT; CDR2 reads FRNRAP. This CDR3 contains 14 residues. V shed 6 bases and J shed 0 bases, with 11 bases lying between them.

CDR3 sequence (DNA): TGCAGCGCTGCGTCTGATTACAATGAGCAGTTCTTC. Protein product: CSAASDYNEQFF. V gene TRBV29-1 combines with J gene TRBJ2-1, with D uncertain. Germline CDR1 is SQVTM and CDR2 is ANQGSEA. V was shortened by 7 bases and J by 4 bases, with 11 bases between the two germline ends. CDR3 size: 12 residues.

This clone came up a few times. The V gene is TRBV15, the J gene TRBJ1-1, with D uncertain. CDR1 is LNHNV, CDR2 YYDKDF, per germline (reference sequence). The CDR3 consists of 20 residues. With 0 bases removed from V and 4 bases from J, the gap between germline ends came to 27 bases. The CDR3 coding sequence is TGTGCCACCAGCAGAGAGCTTTTGGAGGTCAGAGGGAGGTGGGCCACTGAAGCTTTCTTT. Protein sequence: CATSRELLEVRGRWATEAFF. Full variable domain (outside the CDR3, taken from reference TRBV15 and TRBJ1-1): DAMVIQNPRYQVTQFGKPVTLSCSQTLNHNVMYWYQQKSSQAPKLLFHYYDKDFNNEADTPDNFQSRRPNTSFCFLDIRSPGLGDTAMYLCATSRELLEVRGRWATEAFFGQGTRLTVV.

In this sample, this clone turned up once. This chain connects TRBV6-6 to TRBJ2-3, with a possible D match to TRBD1 (5 bases). The CDR3 covers 16 residues. Germline assignment: CDR1 MNHNY and CDR2 SVGAGI (reference sequence). V was pared by 0 bases and J by 1 base, with 11 bases between. The CDR3 protein is CASSYSIEGGTDTQYF. The CDR3 DNA reads TGTGCCAGCAGTTACTCGATTGAAGGGGGCACAGATACGCAGTATTTT.

The V call is TRBV2, the J call TRBJ2-3; 8 positions match TRBD1. The germline V gene has CDR1 SNHLY and CDR2 FYNNEI. The CDR3 runs to 13 residues. V lost 4 bases and J lost 6; bases outside the gene matches: 3. DNA of the CDR3: TGTGCCAGCAGTGGAGACAGGGGTGATACGCAGTATTTT. Its translation: CASSGDRGDTQYF. Together with reference TRBV2 and TRBJ2-3, the CDR3 gives the full variable domain: EPEVTQTPSHQVTQMGQEVILRCVPISNHLYFYWYRQILGQKVEFLVSFYNNEISEKSEIFDDQFSVERPDGSNFTLKIRSTKLEDSAMYFCASSGDRGDTQYFGPGTRLTVL.

The J gene is TRBJ2-2, the V gene TRBV12-5, with D possibly TRBD1 on 5 matching bases. CDR3 length: 14 residues. CDR1 and CDR2 (germline): LGHNT, FRNRAP. Trimming removed 6 bases at V and 1 base at J, with 9 bases between. The CDR3 DNA follows: TGTGCTAGTGGCGCAGACAGGAACACCGGGGAGCTGTTTTTT. Its protein is CASGADRNTGELFF.

The chain employs TRBV2 and TRBJ2-7; TRBD1 might be the D (5 bases). CDR3 length: 13 residues. V was pared by 9 bases and J by 5 bases, with 17 bases between. The germline CDR1 and CDR2 sequences are SNHLY and FYNNEI. This CDR3 reads CARKGIRANEQYF. DNA for the CDR3: TGTGCCAGAAAAGGGATCAGGGCTAACGAGCAGTACTTC.

This chain joins TRBV7-3 and TRBJ2-2; 11 bases agree with TRBD2. Germline V gene lookup returns CDR1 SGHTA and CDR2 FQGTGA. The ends lost 4 bases at V and 3 bases at J; junction bases unmatched: 4. The length of the CDR3 is 16 residues. CDR3 bases: TGTGCCAGCAGCTCAGGGACTAGCGGTCACACCGGGGAGCTGTTTTTT. The encoded protein is CASSSGTSGHTGELFF. The full variable domain, its missing parts supplied by reference TRBV7-3 and TRBJ2-2, is GAGVSQTPSNKVTEKGKYVELRCDPISGHTALYWYRQSLGQGPEFLIYFQGTGAADDSGLPNDRFFAVRPEGSVSTLKIQRTERGDSAVYLCASSSGTSGHTGELFFGEGSRLTVL.

This chain uses TRBV7-2 with TRBJ2-7; TRBD2 is a possible D gene (6 bases). This CDR3 comprises 14 residues. Germline values: CDR1 SGHTA, CDR2 FQGNSA. Trimming removed 5 bases at V and 6 bases at J, with 17 bases between. The CDR3 spells CASSGRDSRIEQYF. In nucleotides, the CDR3 is TGTGCCAGCAGCGGCCGGGACTCTCGCATCGAGCAGTACTTC.

The chain has TRBV21-1 and TRBJ2-5; no check of the table's D call, TRBD2, against the DNA was made. TRBV21-1 is labeled a pseudogene. This CDR3 is 17 amino acids long. CDR3 sequence reads: CASSKEADGRPLGTQYF. DNA for the CDR3: TGTGCCAGCAGCAAAGAAGCAGACGGGAGACCCCTCGGGACCCAGTACTTC.

The chain carries TRBV25-1 and TRBJ1-1, with 7 positions matching TRBD1. The V gene end was trimmed by 6 bases and the J gene end by 3 bases; junction bases not matched to a gene: 4. Germline CDR1 reads MGHDK; CDR2 reads SYGVNS. CDR3 length: 13 amino acids. Here the CDR3 reads CASSATGDTEAFF. As DNA, the CDR3 is TGTGCCAGCAGCGCCACAGGGGACACTGAAGCTTTCTTT.

The chain carries TRBV28 and TRBJ1-2; no clear D. This CDR3 comprises 12 residues. Trimming took 3 bases from V and 7 from J, leaving 9 bases between them. Germline-derived CDR1 and CDR2 are MDHEN and SYDVKM. The CDR3 loop is CASSFETVGYTF. In nucleotides, the CDR3 is TGTGCCAGCAGTTTTGAAACAGTTGGCTACACCTTC.

The chain uses TRBV19 and TRBJ2-1; D may be TRBD2 (6 bases). Germline lookup yields CDR1 LNHDA and CDR2 SQIVND (reference sequence). V shed 6 bases and J shed 6 bases, with 12 bases lying between them. The CDR3 runs 13 residues. This CDR3 reads CASSSSSANEQFF. The CDR3, as DNA: TGTGCCAGTAGCTCGTCTAGCGCCAATGAGCAGTTCTTC.

The gene calls are TRBV5-4 and TRBJ1-1; 9 nucleotides align to TRBD1. Germline V gene data show CDR1 as SGHNT and CDR2 as YYREEE (reference sequence). The CDR3 spans 15 residues. With 3 bases clipped from V and 5 bases from J, the junction kept 8 bases outside the gene matches. The CDR3 DNA reads TGTGCCAGCAGCTCCAACAACGGACAGGGGACTGAAGCTTTCTTT. Translation: CASSSNNGQGTEAFF.

The chain employs TRBV18 and TRBJ2-1; 10 bases line up with TRBD2. The V gene end was trimmed by 4 bases and the J gene end by 6 bases; junction bases not matched to a gene: 12. The germline V gene has CDR1 KGHSH and CDR2 LQKENI. This CDR3 spans 17 amino acids. For the CDR3, the DNA is TGTGCCAGCTCACTAAACTCCGGGACTAGCGAATTCAATGAGCAGTTCTTC. Residues: CASSLNSGTSEFNEQFF.

The chain links TRBV3-1 (or the pseudogene TRBV3-2) to TRBJ2-2, with D perhaps matching TRBD2 (7 bases). CDR3 size: 17 residues. V gave up 0 bases and J gave up 6 bases, with 17 bases separating them. Germline V gene sequence: CDR1 LGHDT, CDR2 YNNKEL (reference sequence). CDR3 coding DNA: TGTGCCAGCAGCCAAGATGGGGCGGGGGCCAATCCCGGGGAGCTGTTTTTT. Protein sequence: CASSQDGAGANPGELFF.

The chain has TRBV7-2 and TRBJ2-7, with 7 bases aligning to TRBD1. Germline assignment: CDR1 SGHTA and CDR2 FQGNSA. This CDR3 is 17 amino acids long. V gave up 2 bases and J gave up 5 bases; unmatched junction bases: 15. The CDR3 region has the DNA TGTGCCAGCAGCTTACCACAGACCGGGACAGCGTCCCACGAGCAGTACTTC. Its protein is CASSLPQTGTASHEQYF.

Concerning this clone: The sample holds other DNA sequences that translate to the same CDR3. CDR3 region: CASSLGQAYNEQFF. Here the CDR3 DNA reads TGTGCCAGCAGCTTAGGGCAGGCCTACAATGAGCAGTTCTTC. J is TRBJ2-1 and V is TRBV11-3; D uncertain. The CDR3 runs to 14 residues. Trimming stripped 1 base from V and 2 bases from J, with 6 bases between. Per germline, CDR1 SGHNT and CDR2 YENEEA.

CDR3 loop: CASSPRGGQYGYTF. In nucleotides, the CDR3 is TGTGCCAGCTCACCAAGGGGGGGCCAATATGGCTACACCTTC. The J gene is TRBJ1-2, the V gene TRBV18, with a possible D match to TRBD1 (6 bases). The germline V gene has CDR1 KGHSH and CDR2 LQKENI. Trimming shortened V by 2 bases and J by 5 bases, and 12 bases separated the two germline ends. The CDR3 totals 14 residues.

This chain connects TRBV30 to TRBJ2-7; TRBD1 is a possible D gene (6 bases). Trimming removed 4 bases from V and 2 bases from J, with 18 bases in between. The CDR3 runs 15 residues. Per germline, CDR1 GTSNPN and CDR2 SVGIG (reference sequence). The CDR3 DNA is TGTGCCTGGAAGTCTCCGGGACAAACTACCTACGAGCAGTACTTC. Protein: CAWKSPGQTTYEQYF. Based on the CDR3 plus reference TRBV30 and TRBJ2-7, the full variable domain is SQTIHQWPATLVQPVGSPLSLECTVEGTSNPNLYWYRQAAGRGLQLLFYSVGIGQISSEVPQNLSASRPQDRQFILSSKKLLLSDSGFYLCAWKSPGQTTYEQYFGPGTRLTVT.

This chain uses TRBV4-3 with TRBJ2-2; D may be TRBD1 (6 bases). The CDR3 length is 17 residues. In germline, CDR1 is LGHNA, CDR2 YSLEER. V was clipped by 0 bases and J by 6 bases, with 17 bases between them. CDR3 DNA sequence: TGCGCCAGCAGCCAAGAGCCCGACAGGCCGGAGGCCGGGGAGCTGTTTTTT. Its translation is CASSQEPDRPEAGELFF.

V usage is TRBV28 and J usage is TRBJ1-5; D perhaps matches TRBD1 (5 bases). V lost 5 bases, J lost 4 bases, and 15 bases lay in between. Germline CDR1 MDHEN, CDR2 SYDVKM. The CDR3 extends over 15 amino acids. The CDR3 here is CASSGRGEGNQPQHF. DNA for the CDR3: TGTGCCAGCAGTGGGAGAGGGGAGGGTAATCAGCCCCAGCATTTT.